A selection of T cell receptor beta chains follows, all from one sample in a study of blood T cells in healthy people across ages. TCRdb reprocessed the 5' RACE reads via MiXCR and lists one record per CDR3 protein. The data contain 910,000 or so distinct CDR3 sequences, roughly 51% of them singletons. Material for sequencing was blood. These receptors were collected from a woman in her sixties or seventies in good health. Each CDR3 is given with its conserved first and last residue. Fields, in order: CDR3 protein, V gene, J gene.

CDR3aa: CASANADRRDEQYF
v_gene: TRBV6-6
j_gene: TRBJ2-7

CDR3aa: CASSRNINRGLEGQFF
v_gene: TRBV4-3
j_gene: TRBJ2-1

CDR3aa: CATSREGSMASEQYF
v_gene: TRBV15
j_gene: .

CDR3aa: CASSDSGANYNEQFF
v_gene: TRBV25-1
j_gene: TRBJ2-1

CDR3aa: CSASQATSYEQYF
v_gene: TRBV20-1
j_gene: TRBJ2-7

CDR3aa: CSAQGYGRYEQYF
v_gene: TRBV20-1
j_gene: TRBJ2-7

CDR3aa: CAISAALPGEETQYF
v_gene: TRBV10-3
j_gene: TRBJ2-5

CDR3aa: CASRSAETLRGNIQYF
v_gene: TRBV6-2/TRBV6-3
j_gene: TRBJ2-4

CDR3aa: CASSYSGGADTQYF
v_gene: TRBV7-9
j_gene: TRBJ2-3

CDR3aa: CASTPDGTHPGGQYF
v_gene: TRBV12-3/TRBV12-4
j_gene: TRBJ2-5

CDR3aa: CASSDNNEQFF
v_gene: TRBV5-1
j_gene: TRBJ2-1

CDR3aa: CASSQKGLQSSYNEQFF
v_gene: TRBV3-1
j_gene: TRBJ2-1

CDR3aa: CASSGSPWGAADTQYF
v_gene: TRBV7-9
j_gene: TRBJ2-3

CDR3aa: CASSPIPGMEQYF
v_gene: TRBV5-6
j_gene: TRBJ2-5

CDR3aa: CASGVTDSPIHTQYF
v_gene: TRBV9
j_gene: TRBJ2-3

CDR3aa: CATSLDRVEQYF
v_gene: TRBV15
j_gene: TRBJ2-7

CDR3aa: CASSYRAQGAGDKNIQYF
v_gene: TRBV6-5
j_gene: TRBJ2-4

CDR3aa: CASSASGTYEQYF
v_gene: TRBV12-3/TRBV12-4
j_gene: TRBJ2-7

CDR3aa: CASLGLANNEQFF
v_gene: TRBV3-1
j_gene: TRBJ2-1

CDR3aa: CASGTQQGVVSEQYF
v_gene: TRBV6-1
j_gene: .

CDR3aa: CSATPKTGILSEQYF
v_gene: TRBV20-1
j_gene: .

CDR3aa: CASSFGTSGTYEQYF
v_gene: TRBV28
j_gene: TRBJ2-7

CDR3aa: CASSVGGAASTDTQYF
v_gene: TRBV9
j_gene: TRBJ2-3

CDR3aa: CASSSKNLASGGDSGANVLTF
v_gene: TRBV6-5
j_gene: TRBJ2-6

CDR3aa: CASSLGATSGSTDTQYF
v_gene: TRBV6-1
j_gene: TRBJ2-3

CDR3aa: CASSPDQGPQYF
v_gene: TRBV18
j_gene: TRBJ2-4

CDR3aa: CSARAVAGGADTQYF
v_gene: TRBV20-1
j_gene: TRBJ2-3